Shown below are 12 T cell receptor beta chains from a single sample sequenced in a study of T cells in Graves' hyperthyroidism and ophthalmopathy. Amplification of TCR beta CDR3 regions was performed using RNA transcripts as template. First-round RT-PCR with HTBI primers amplified the TCR CDR3 region. One entry per CDR3 protein, called by TCRdb with MiXCR from the multiplex PCR reads. Of 300,000 to 500,000 distinct CDR3 sequences listed, about 16% are singletons. Sequenced sample: blood. These receptors all stem from a woman in her 30s with Graves' hyperthyroidism.

The chain carries TRBV5-4 and TRBJ1-2, with TRBD1 matching over 8 bases. V lost 4 bases to trimming and J lost 2 bases; unmatched junction nucleotides: 10. This CDR3 region has 16 residues. The germline V gene encodes CDR1 SGHNT and CDR2 YYREEE (reference sequence). The CDR3, as DNA: TGTGCCAGCAGCCCCCCCCAGGGGGCCGGAAACTATGGCTACACCTTC. It encodes CASSPPQGAGNYGYTF.

This clonotype was observed at least ten times. The chain carries TRBV11-2 and TRBJ2-3; D is unclear. The V and J ends lost 0 bases and 7 bases respectively, with 8 bases between them. The CDR3 runs 13 residues. Germline values: CDR1 SGHAT, CDR2 FQNNGV. CDR3 sequence: CASSLDFGNTQYF. In DNA, the CDR3 is TGTGCCAGCAGCTTAGATTTCGGAAATACGCAGTATTTT.

This rearrangement joins TRBV5-1 to TRBJ1-4, with 7 bases matching TRBD1. Unmatched junction bases numbered 11, after V lost 5 bases and J lost 7 bases. CDR1 is SGHRS, CDR2 YFSETQ, per germline. The CDR3 sequence is 15 residues long. CDR3 protein: CASSRYPGGGEKLFF. CDR3 sequence (DNA): TGCGCCAGCAGTCGATACCCAGGGGGGGGTGAAAAACTGTTTTTT. Full variable domain (missing parts from reference TRBV5-1 and TRBJ1-4): KAGVTQTPRYLIKTRGQQVTLSCSPISGHRSVSWYQQTPGQGLQFLFEYFSETQRNKGNFPGRFSGRQFSNSRSEMNVSTLELGDSALYLCASSRYPGGGEKLFFGSGTQLSVL.

Note on this clonotype: A single base separates this from a much larger clone, so it may be a read error. The CDR3 DNA reads as TGTGCTAGTGGTTTGTCGTCTTCCAGTACGCAGTATTTT. This translates into CASGLSSSSTQYF. The rearrangement links TRBV12-5 to TRBJ2-3; D not resolved. Per the germline V gene, CDR1 is LGHNT and CDR2 is FRNRAP. This CDR3 region has 13 residues. V was clipped by 2 bases and J by 8 bases, with 11 bases between them.

In this sample, this clonotype turned up many times. The J gene is TRBJ2-5, the V gene TRBV6-2 or TRBV6-3, with 11 bases aligning to TRBD2. The V segment lost 6 bases and the J segment 4 bases; nucleotides outside the gene matches: 4. The germline CDR1 and CDR2 sequences are MNHEY and SVGEGT. The CDR3 spans 14 residues. CDR3 nucleotide sequence: TGTGCCAGCAGATTAGCGGGAGGGCCAGAGACCCAGTACTTC. This gives the protein CASRLAGGPETQYF.

This clonotype was observed a handful of times. The V and J genes are TRBV19 and TRBJ1-3; D gene unclear. V lost 10 bases and J lost 7, with 20 bases in between. The V gene's germline CDR1 is LNHDA and CDR2 SQIVND (reference sequence). The CDR3 is 14 amino acids. In nucleotides, the CDR3 is TGTGCCACTCAGACCCAAGGCATGGGTAACACCATATATTTT. It yields the protein CATQTQGMGNTIYF.

The rearrangement joins TRBV13 to TRBJ2-2, with TRBD2 matching over 8 bases. Germline V gene sequence: CDR1 PRHDT, CDR2 FYEKMQ (reference sequence). Trimming at V came to 3 bases and at J to 3 bases, leaving 3 bases not matched to a gene. The CDR3 runs to 15 residues. The CDR3 DNA sequence: TGTGCCAGCAGCTTCGGGAGGGTAGACACCGGGGAGCTGTTTTTT. It encodes CASSFGRVDTGELFF.

This clonotype was detected only once. This chain connects TRBV6-2 or TRBV6-3 to TRBJ2-2, with 7 bases matching TRBD1. This CDR3 has 16 residues. Germline values: CDR1 MNHEY, CDR2 SVGEGT. Trimming cost V 6 bases and J 6 bases; bases outside gene matches: 13. The CDR3 spells CASRIDRVLVSGELFF. The CDR3 coding sequence is TGTGCCAGCAGGATCGACAGGGTCCTTGTTTCCGGGGAGCTGTTTTTT.

This clonotype was recorded at least ten times. J is TRBJ2-1 and V is TRBV7-9; TRBD2 agrees at 8 bases. In germline, CDR1 is SEHNR, CDR2 FQNEAQ (reference sequence). The CDR3 is made up of 16 amino acids. Unmatched junction bases numbered 8, after V lost 5 bases and J lost 2 bases. The CDR3 DNA reads as TGTGCCAGCAGCCCGCCGGGACTAGAGGCCTACAATGAGCAGTTCTTC. Protein product: CASSPPGLEAYNEQFF. The variable domain in full, with the rest retrieved from reference TRBV7-9 and TRBJ2-1, is DTGVSQNPRHKITKRGQNVTFRCDPISEHNRLYWYRQTLGQGPEFLTYFQNEAQLEKSRLLSDRFSAERPKGSFSTLEIQRTEQGDSAMYLCASSPPGLEAYNEQFFGPGTRLTVL.

This clonotype has at least ten counts. The chain couples TRBV7-2 to TRBJ2-3; D gene uncertain. The CDR3 totals 13 residues. Germline-derived CDR1 and CDR2 are SGHTA and FQGNSA. The ends were cut back, 2 bases at V and 8 bases at J, with 11 bases in the middle. The CDR3 bases are TGTGCCAGCAGCTTAACCGGGCAGGCTACGCAGTATTTT. As protein: CASSLTGQATQYF.

This clonotype came up many times. J is TRBJ1-4 and V is TRBV28, with 10 bases aligning to TRBD1. Germline CDR1 reads MDHEN; CDR2 reads SYDVKM. The CDR3 covers 15 residues. V gave up 5 bases and J gave up 6 bases; unmatched junction bases: 6. The chain's CDR3 is CASSLPGQGYEKLFF. CDR3 bases: TGTGCCAGCAGTCTACCGGGACAGGGGTATGAAAAACTGTTTTTT.

In regard to this clonotype: A much more abundant neighbour one base away suggests this may be a read error. V and J are TRBV18 and TRBJ1-5, with a weak D call TRBD1 (5 bases). CDR3 length: 15 residues. The germline V gene encodes CDR1 KGHSH and CDR2 LQKENI. Trimming stripped 1 base from V and 6 bases from J, with 13 bases between. The CDR3 nucleotides are TGTGCCAGCTCACCACAGGGGCCGGGCAGTCAGCCCCAGCATTTT. It specifies CASSPQGPGSQPQHF.